This TCR beta chain stems from a study of cytomegalovirus exposure and HLA in healthy donors. Germline CDR1 is DFQATT and CDR2 is SNEGSKA (reference sequence). With 7 bases removed from V and 5 bases from J, the gap between germline ends came to 11 bases. The CDR3 extends over 11 amino acids. The PCR ran on 60 Vbeta and 13 Jbeta primers. Method: immunoSEQ multiplex PCR; TCRdb's copy keeps in-frame clones and lacks some. The sample carries over 150,000 clones, roughly 86% recorded once. The chain joins TRBV20-1 to TRBJ1-1, with a tentative D call TRBD1 (5 bases). Sequences were obtained from PBMCs. The sequence derives from a girl aged 10-17 years in good health and CMV-seropositive. Written as DNA, the CDR3 is TGCAGTGTTCCCCGGGGGACTGAAGCTTTCTTT. Amino acid sequence: CSVPRGTEAFF.